The rows below give T cell receptor beta chains drawn from one sample of a study of T cell responses to AZD1222 COVID-19 vaccine. Clones were sequenced by immunoSEQ multiplex PCR, and TCRdb holds only the in-frame ones, with some missing. Among about 100,000 clones listed, roughly 84% were seen once. Specimen: peripheral blood, collected on day 0 of AZD1222 vaccination. Receptors originate from an adult in good health. Each CDR3 is given with its conserved first and last residue. A D gene is named only where the DNA matches it firmly. Expanded clones get a size class; other rows say once, few or many, or leave the size out.

CDR3nt: TGTGCCAGCAGCCAACAGGGGCCGAGCTCCTACAATGAGCAGTTCTTC; CDR3aa: CASSQQGPSSYNEQFF; abundance: .; d_gene: TRBD1; j_gene: TRBJ2-1; v_gene: TRBV7-2
CDR3nt: TGTGCCACCAGTGATTTTGCGGGGAATGCCAATGAGCAGTTCTTC; CDR3aa: CATSDFAGNANEQFF; abundance: .; d_gene: .; j_gene: TRBJ2-1; v_gene: TRBV24-1
CDR3nt: TGTGCCAGCAGTTTTGGGGGGCACACGCAGTATTTT; CDR3aa: CASSFGGHTQYF; abundance: .; d_gene: .; j_gene: TRBJ2-3; v_gene: TRBV12-3/TRBV12-4
CDR3nt: TGTGCCAGCAGCCCCGGACAGCGCAATCAGCCCCAGCATTTT; CDR3aa: CASSPGQRNQPQHF; abundance: .; d_gene: .; j_gene: TRBJ1-5; v_gene: TRBV6-2/TRBV6-3
CDR3nt: TGTGCCAGCAGCCAAGAGGCAGGGGGCTCTACCGGGGAGCTGTTTTTT; CDR3aa: CASSQEAGGSTGELFF; abundance: .; d_gene: TRBD1; j_gene: TRBJ2-2; v_gene: TRBV5-4
CDR3nt: TGCGCCAGCAGCGGGGGACTGTCTAATGAAAAACTGTTTTTT; CDR3aa: CASSGGLSNEKLFF; abundance: .; d_gene: .; j_gene: TRBJ1-4; v_gene: TRBV5-1
CDR3nt: TGTGCCAGCAGTGGGGGGACAGGGGGATTAAGAAACACCATATATTTT; CDR3aa: CASSGGTGGLRNTIYF; abundance: few; d_gene: TRBD1; j_gene: TRBJ1-3; v_gene: TRBV6-1
CDR3nt: TGTGCCAGCACCCTCGGGGCCGAAAGCTCCTACGAGCAGTACTTC; CDR3aa: CASTLGAESSYEQYF; abundance: .; d_gene: .; j_gene: TRBJ2-7; v_gene: TRBV28
CDR3nt: TGTGCCAGCAGTTACCCTCTAGCGGGAGGGCCCGGGGAGCTGTTTTTT; CDR3aa: CASSYPLAGGPGELFF; abundance: .; d_gene: TRBD2; j_gene: TRBJ2-2; v_gene: TRBV28
CDR3nt: TGTGCCCGGAAGGGGCGGGATGGGTCCAATGAGCAGTTCTTC; CDR3aa: CARKGRDGSNEQFF; abundance: .; d_gene: .; j_gene: TRBJ2-1; v_gene: TRBV30
CDR3nt: TGCGCCAGCAGCCAAGTGAGAAGCGGGTGGGGGTACAATGAGCAGTTCTTC; CDR3aa: CASSQVRSGWGYNEQFF; abundance: .; d_gene: .; j_gene: TRBJ2-1; v_gene: TRBV4-3
CDR3nt: TGTGCCAGCAGACTAAGGCAAGAGACCCAGTACTTC; CDR3aa: CASRLRQETQYF; abundance: .; d_gene: .; j_gene: TRBJ2-5; v_gene: TRBV12-3/TRBV12-4
CDR3nt: TGCGCCAGCAGCCCACGAACTGGGACCTACGAGCAGTACTTC; CDR3aa: CASSPRTGTYEQYF; abundance: .; d_gene: .; j_gene: TRBJ2-7; v_gene: TRBV4-3
CDR3nt: TGTGCCAGTAGTTTTCAGCGTCAAACTGAAGCTTTCTTT; CDR3aa: CASSFQRQTEAFF; abundance: once; d_gene: .; j_gene: TRBJ1-1; v_gene: TRBV19
CDR3nt: TGTGCCAGCAGTTTATCCGGCTTAATTCAGTACTTC; CDR3aa: CASSLSGLIQYF; abundance: .; d_gene: .; j_gene: TRBJ2-4; v_gene: TRBV28
CDR3nt: TGTGCCAGCAGTCGGGCGGGAGGGCCTAGTTGGGAGCAGTACTTC; CDR3aa: CASSRAGGPSWEQYF; abundance: once; d_gene: TRBD2; j_gene: TRBJ2-7; v_gene: TRBV7-2
CDR3nt: TGTGCCACCAGCAGAGTTTCCCAAACCGGGGAGCTGTTTTTT; CDR3aa: CATSRVSQTGELFF; abundance: .; d_gene: .; j_gene: TRBJ2-2; v_gene: TRBV15
CDR3nt: TGCGCCAGCAGCCAAGATGGCGGGTTTAGCTCCTACGAGCAGTACTTC; CDR3aa: CASSQDGGFSSYEQYF; abundance: .; d_gene: .; j_gene: TRBJ2-7; v_gene: TRBV4-3
CDR3nt: TGTGCCAGTAGTATAGACCGGACAGCTTACGAGCAGTACTTC; CDR3aa: CASSIDRTAYEQYF; abundance: .; d_gene: .; j_gene: TRBJ2-7; v_gene: TRBV19
CDR3nt: TGTGCCAGCAGCTTAGTCCGTGGGGGGCAAACTGAAGCTTTCTTT; CDR3aa: CASSLVRGGQTEAFF; abundance: .; d_gene: .; j_gene: TRBJ1-1; v_gene: TRBV11-2
CDR3nt: TGTGCCAGCAGTTACATAGGGAAAGCAGGTAGCAATCAGCCCCAGCATTTT; CDR3aa: CASSYIGKAGSNQPQHF; abundance: .; d_gene: .; j_gene: TRBJ1-5; v_gene: TRBV6-2/TRBV6-3
CDR3nt: TGTGCCAGCAGCGTAGCAGGGGTCACCGGGGAGCTGTTTTTT; CDR3aa: CASSVAGVTGELFF; abundance: few; d_gene: .; j_gene: TRBJ2-2; v_gene: TRBV9
CDR3nt: TGTGCCAGCTCACCAGGACTAGCTGCCGGGGAGCTGTTTTTT; CDR3aa: CASSPGLAAGELFF; abundance: .; d_gene: TRBD2; j_gene: TRBJ2-2; v_gene: TRBV18
CDR3nt: TGTGCCACCAGCAGAGATTTAGGCACTAGCGGCTACAATGAGCAGTTCTTC; CDR3aa: CATSRDLGTSGYNEQFF; abundance: .; d_gene: TRBD2; j_gene: TRBJ2-1; v_gene: TRBV15
CDR3nt: TGCGCCAGCAGCCAAGACCCACAGCCTGGTAATGAAAAACTGTTTTTT; CDR3aa: CASSQDPQPGNEKLFF; abundance: once; d_gene: .; j_gene: TRBJ1-4; v_gene: TRBV4-3
CDR3nt: TGTGCCAGCAGTGAACAGAGCTCCTATAATTCACCCCTCCACTTT; CDR3aa: CASSEQSSYNSPLHF; abundance: .; d_gene: .; j_gene: TRBJ1-6; v_gene: TRBV25-1
CDR3nt: TGTGCCAGCAGCCCAGAAGAGAGGTGGGCTAGCGGGCTGGTCGTTCGGGAGCAGTTCTTC; CDR3aa: CASSPEERWASGLVVREQFF; abundance: .; d_gene: TRBD2; j_gene: TRBJ2-1; v_gene: TRBV9
CDR3nt: TGTGCCGTCGGAGGACAGGCGAGCAATCAGCCCCAGCATTTT; CDR3aa: CAVGGQASNQPQHF; abundance: .; d_gene: TRBD1; j_gene: TRBJ1-5; v_gene: TRBV27
CDR3nt: TGCAGCGTTCTTGGGACCAGTGGGGATGAGCAGTTCTTC; CDR3aa: CSVLGTSGDEQFF; abundance: .; d_gene: .; j_gene: TRBJ2-1; v_gene: TRBV29-1
CDR3nt: TGTGCCAGCAGCCCGAGTGGGGGGAATTGGGATACGCAGTATTTT; CDR3aa: CASSPSGGNWDTQYF; abundance: .; d_gene: .; j_gene: TRBJ2-3; v_gene: TRBV4-2
CDR3nt: TGTGCCAGCAGCAAAGCGCAGGAGTTCGAGGAGACCCAGTACTTC; CDR3aa: CASSKAQEFEETQYF; abundance: .; d_gene: .; j_gene: TRBJ2-5; v_gene: TRBV21-1
CDR3nt: TGTGCCACCAGTGATTTGCTCGCGTCCGGGGAGCTGTTTTTT; CDR3aa: CATSDLLASGELFF; abundance: once; d_gene: .; j_gene: TRBJ2-2; v_gene: TRBV24-1
CDR3nt: TGTGCCAGTAGTACCGCGGGGTACAGTTCGGGACTAGCGTCAGATACGCAGTATTTT; CDR3aa: CASSTAGYSSGLASDTQYF; abundance: .; d_gene: TRBD2; j_gene: TRBJ2-3; v_gene: TRBV19
CDR3nt: TGTGCCAGCAGTGATCTGCGTCGGGAGGTCAATGAGCAGTTCTTC; CDR3aa: CASSDLRREVNEQFF; abundance: .; d_gene: TRBD2; j_gene: TRBJ2-1; v_gene: TRBV6-4
CDR3nt: TGTGCCAGCTCACTGGGGGAGGAGTCACCCCTCCACTTT; CDR3aa: CASSLGEESPLHF; abundance: .; d_gene: .; j_gene: TRBJ1-6; v_gene: TRBV18
CDR3nt: TGTGCCAGCAGTAGGGACGGGGTCACTGAAGCTTTCTTT; CDR3aa: CASSRDGVTEAFF; abundance: once; d_gene: .; j_gene: TRBJ1-1; v_gene: TRBV12-3/TRBV12-4
CDR3nt: TGTGCCAGCGGAAAGTACCGGGACAGGTCAAAGCGGGGCTACACCTTC; CDR3aa: CASGKYRDRSKRGYTF; abundance: .; d_gene: TRBD1; j_gene: TRBJ1-2; v_gene: TRBV28
CDR3nt: TGTGCCAGCAGGATGGCGTTGGGAGGAAGCTACGAGCAGTACTTC; CDR3aa: CASRMALGGSYEQYF; abundance: .; d_gene: .; j_gene: TRBJ2-7; v_gene: TRBV7-2
CDR3nt: TGTGCCAGTAGTATCCTAATTAGCGGGAGGGCCGGAGATACGCAGTATTTT; CDR3aa: CASSILISGRAGDTQYF; abundance: .; d_gene: TRBD2; j_gene: TRBJ2-3; v_gene: TRBV19
CDR3nt: TGTGCCAGCAGCCTACTCTGGACTAGCGGGAGCTCCTACAATGAGCAGTTCTTC; CDR3aa: CASSLLWTSGSSYNEQFF; abundance: .; d_gene: TRBD2; j_gene: TRBJ2-1; v_gene: TRBV6-2/TRBV6-3
CDR3nt: TGTGCCAGCAGTGGGGGACAGGGAGGAATGTACGAGCAGTACTTC; CDR3aa: CASSGGQGGMYEQYF; abundance: .; d_gene: TRBD1; j_gene: TRBJ2-7; v_gene: TRBV27
CDR3nt: TGTGCCAGCAGCGGTCCAGTGTCCAGTTCCTACAATGAGCAGTTCTTC; CDR3aa: CASSGPVSSSYNEQFF; abundance: .; d_gene: .; j_gene: TRBJ2-1; v_gene: TRBV7-2